The 16 T cell receptor beta chains reported below all come from one sample, sequenced in a study of CD8 T cells in Susac syndrome. Reverse transcription of about 0.5 to 1 ug RNA was performed with random hexamers. TCRdb passed the immunoSEQ multiplex PCR reads through MiXCR, listing each CDR3 protein once. This table has about 190,000 distinct CDR3 sequences, around nine tenths appearing once. The sequenced sample was CD4+ T cells from PBMCs. These receptor sequences come from a human donor with Susac syndrome.

The chain uses TRBV6-8 and TRBJ1-1; unclear D gene. CDR1 and CDR2 (germline): MNHGY, SAAAGT. V gave up 3 bases and J gave up 1 base, with 9 bases separating them. The CDR3 extends over 14 amino acids. In nucleotides, the CDR3 is TGTGCCAGCAGTTATTGGCAACAGAACACTGAAGCTTTCTTT. As protein: CASSYWQQNTEAFF.

The gene calls are TRBV5-1 and TRBJ1-1; 7 bases align to TRBD1. Trimming cost V 2 bases and J 0 bases; bases outside gene matches: 4. The V gene's germline CDR1 is SGHRS and CDR2 YFSETQ. The CDR3 runs to 15 residues. CDR3 nucleotides: TGCGCCAGCAGCTTTCAGGGGGGCATGAACACTGAAGCTTTCTTT. This translates into CASSFQGGMNTEAFF.

As regards this clonotype: At one boundary the junction diverges from the germline segment, which might be a read error. The V gene is TRBV28, the J gene TRBJ1-1, with D possibly TRBD1 on 6 matching bases. Germline CDR1 MDHEN, CDR2 SYDVKM. CDR3 length: 14 amino acids. The CDR3 here is CASSLGGIGTEVFF. CDR3 in DNA: TGTGCCAGCAGCTTAGGGGGTATAGGCACTGAAGTTTTCTTT.

The chain joins TRBV19 to TRBJ2-2; D is perhaps TRBD1 or TRBD2 (5 bases each). CDR3 length: 14 residues. The V gene lost 7 bases and the J gene lost 1 base, with 10 bases spanning the gap. The germline CDR1 and CDR2 sequences are LNHDA and SQIVND (reference sequence). The CDR3 nucleotides are TGTGCCAGTACGACGGGGCTGAACACCGGGGAGCTGTTTTTT. Residues: CASTTGLNTGELFF.

This sequence joins TRBV4-1 and TRBJ1-4, with 8 bases aligning to TRBD1. The junction had 16 bases not matched to a gene; V was cut back by 4 bases and J by 9 bases. Germline V gene sequence: CDR1 MGHRA, CDR2 YSYEKL. The CDR3 extends over 17 amino acids. Written as DNA, the CDR3 is TGCGCCAGCAGCCGATCGGGACAGGACCAAACGGGTCAAAAACTGTTTTTT. It is translated as CASSRSGQDQTGQKLFF.

This clonotype was observed a single time. The V call is TRBV3-1, the J call TRBJ2-2; D is possibly TRBD2 (5 bases). Trimming pared 8 bases from V and 6 bases from J, leaving 10 bases between. The CDR3 contains 12 residues. Germline V CDR1 and CDR2: LGHDT, YNNKEL (reference sequence). CDR3 sequence reads: CASGSVAGELFF. CDR3 nucleotides: TGTGCCAGCGGGAGCGTTGCCGGGGAGCTGTTTTTT.

V and J are TRBV4-2 and TRBJ2-2; the match to TRBD1 covers 7 bases. Germline CDR1 and CDR2: LGHNA and YNFKEQ. J was trimmed by 5 bases and V by 4 bases; bases with no gene match: 7. The CDR3 sequence is 15 residues long. The CDR3 region is CASSRETGPTGELFF. The CDR3 DNA follows: TGTGCCAGCAGCCGAGAGACAGGGCCAACCGGGGAGCTGTTTTTT.

This clonotype has only one observation. The V and J genes are TRBV7-3 and TRBJ1-6; D gene unclear. The CDR3 contains 15 residues. V was cut by 1 base and J by 6 bases, with 10 bases left in between. The V gene's germline CDR1 is SGHTA and CDR2 FQGTGA. The CDR3 coding sequence is TGTGCCAGCAGCTTAATGAGTTCCCGTAATTCACCCCTCCACTTT. Translation: CASSLMSSRNSPLHF.

This chain connects TRBV27 to TRBJ2-3; 8 bases match TRBD2. CDR3 length equals 20 residues. Germline V gives CDR1 MNHEY, CDR2 SMNVEV (reference sequence). The V and J ends lost 5 bases and 2 bases, in that order; junction bases with no gene match: 21. CDR3 DNA: TGTGCCAGCAGTCCCCTCAAGACCGGGACTAGGAAAATATCCACAGATACGCAGTATTTT. This sequence encodes CASSPLKTGTRKISTDTQYF.

The J gene is TRBJ1-5, the V gene TRBV3-1, with D unresolved. CDR1 is LGHDT, CDR2 YNNKEL, per germline (reference sequence). V lost 7 bases and J lost 1, with 8 bases in between. This CDR3 is built from 13 residues. CDR3 nucleotide sequence: TGTGCCAGCAACTCCGACAGCAATCAGCCCCAGCATTTT. It codes for CASNSDSNQPQHF.

CDR3 sequence reads: CASQLQNRGYYNEQFF. CDR3 nucleotide sequence: TGCGCCAGCCAATTGCAAAACAGGGGATACTACAATGAGCAGTTCTTC. The V and J genes are TRBV5-1 and TRBJ2-1; TRBD1 agrees at 7 bases. The ends lost 7 bases at V and 3 bases at J; junction bases unmatched: 13. The CDR3 consists of 16 residues. Germline values: CDR1 SGHRS, CDR2 YFSETQ. Full variable domain (missing parts from reference TRBV5-1 and TRBJ2-1): KAGVTQTPRYLIKTRGQQVTLSCSPISGHRSVSWYQQTPGQGLQFLFEYFSETQRNKGNFPGRFSGRQFSNSRSEMNVSTLELGDSALYLCASQLQNRGYYNEQFFGPGTRLTVL.

This clonotype was observed a few times. The CDR3: CASSSTGTGPYEQYF. DNA for the CDR3: TGCGCCAGCAGCTCGACCGGGACAGGGCCCTACGAGCAGTACTTC. The gene calls are TRBV5-1 and TRBJ2-7, with TRBD1 matching over 9 bases. Losses at the gene ends were 3 bases for V and 2 bases for J; bases not matched to a gene: 6. This CDR3 has 15 amino acids. Germline values: CDR1 SGHRS, CDR2 YFSETQ.

V is TRBV6-5 and J is TRBJ1-2; D call uncertain. V gave up 6 bases and J gave up 7 bases, with 18 bases separating them. The germline V gene encodes CDR1 MNHEY and CDR2 SVGAGI. This CDR3 contains 14 residues. The CDR3 DNA reads TGTGCCAGCAGCATAACGTGGGATTCGGGTGGCTACACCTTC. It translates to CASSITWDSGGYTF.

The chain combines TRBV5-1 with TRBJ2-3; TRBD1 aligns across 11 bases. The CDR3 is made up of 16 amino acids. Germline V CDR1 and CDR2: SGHRS, YFSETQ. The V and J ends lost 0 bases and 5 bases, in that order; junction bases with no gene match: 5. In nucleotides, the CDR3 is TGCGCCAGCAGCTTGGACGCGGGACAGGGGGTAGATACGCAGTATTTT. This sequence encodes CASSLDAGQGVDTQYF.

This clonotype was observed a few times. The chain recombines TRBV6-6 with TRBJ2-7; D not certain. Trimming took 5 bases from V and 7 from J, leaving 15 bases between them. Germline loops: CDR1 MNHNY, CDR2 SVGAGI (reference sequence). There are 13 residues in the CDR3. CDR3 sequence: CASSDDRRREQYF. Here the CDR3 DNA reads TGTGCCAGCAGTGATGACCGGCGGCGAGAGCAGTACTTC.

This chain uses TRBV29-1 with TRBJ2-2; 7 bases map to TRBD1. The CDR3 contains 14 residues. Per germline, CDR1 SQVTM and CDR2 ANQGSEA. With V trimmed by 4 bases and J by 4 bases, 6 bases remained unmatched. The chain's CDR3 is CSVGETGSTGELFF. As DNA, the CDR3 is TGCAGCGTTGGAGAGACAGGGAGCACCGGGGAGCTGTTTTTT.